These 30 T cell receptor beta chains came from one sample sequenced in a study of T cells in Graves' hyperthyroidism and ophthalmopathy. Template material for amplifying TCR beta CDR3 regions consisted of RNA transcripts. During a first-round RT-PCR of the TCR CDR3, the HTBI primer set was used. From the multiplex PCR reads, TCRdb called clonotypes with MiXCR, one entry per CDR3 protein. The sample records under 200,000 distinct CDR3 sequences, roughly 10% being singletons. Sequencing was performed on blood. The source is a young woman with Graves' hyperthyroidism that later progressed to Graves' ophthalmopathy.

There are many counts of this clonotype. The CDR3: CASSLQGAYGYTF. CDR3 nucleotides: TGTGCCAGCAGTTTACAGGGGGCCTATGGCTACACCTTC. This chain links TRBV28 with TRBJ1-2; 8 bases align to TRBD1. The germline V gene has CDR1 MDHEN and CDR2 SYDVKM. V dropped 2 bases and J dropped 4; count of bases not matched to a gene: 0. This CDR3 comprises 13 residues.

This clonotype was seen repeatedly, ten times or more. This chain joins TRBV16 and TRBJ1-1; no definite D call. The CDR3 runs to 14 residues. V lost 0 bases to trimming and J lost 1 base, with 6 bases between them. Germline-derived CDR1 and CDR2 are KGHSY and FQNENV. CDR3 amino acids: CASSQSGRNTEAFF. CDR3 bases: TGTGCCAGCAGCCAATCGGGCAGGAACACTGAAGCTTTCTTT.

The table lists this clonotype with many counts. CDR3 region: CASTTGLGYTF. The CDR3 nucleotides are TGTGCCAGCACAACAGGGTTGGGCTACACCTTC. The chain employs TRBV12-3 or TRBV12-4 and TRBJ1-2; perhaps TRBD1 as D (6 bases). The CDR3 is 11 residues long. V was trimmed by 7 bases and J by 8 bases, leaving 11 bases between them.

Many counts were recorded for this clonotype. For the CDR3, the DNA is TGTGCCAGCAGCGTAGGTTTAGCAGGCACTAACTATGGCTACACCTTC. This sequence encodes CASSVGLAGTNYGYTF. This chain uses TRBV9 with TRBJ1-2; D gene unclear. V was clipped by 0 bases and J by 0 bases, with 12 bases between them. This CDR3 has 16 amino acids. Germline loops: CDR1 SGDLS, CDR2 YYNGEE.

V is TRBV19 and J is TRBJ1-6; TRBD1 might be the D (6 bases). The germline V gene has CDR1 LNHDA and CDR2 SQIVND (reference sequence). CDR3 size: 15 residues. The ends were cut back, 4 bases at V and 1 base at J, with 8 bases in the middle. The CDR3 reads CASSKGGSYNSPLHF. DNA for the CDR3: TGTGCCAGTAGTAAGGGGGGGTCCTATAATTCACCCCTCCACTTT.

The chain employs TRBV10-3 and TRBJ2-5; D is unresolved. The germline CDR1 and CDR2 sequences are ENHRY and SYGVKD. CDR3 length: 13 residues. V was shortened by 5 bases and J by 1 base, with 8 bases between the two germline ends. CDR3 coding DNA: TGTGCCATCAGTCGACAAGTCCAAGAGACCCAGTACTTC. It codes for CAISRQVQETQYF.

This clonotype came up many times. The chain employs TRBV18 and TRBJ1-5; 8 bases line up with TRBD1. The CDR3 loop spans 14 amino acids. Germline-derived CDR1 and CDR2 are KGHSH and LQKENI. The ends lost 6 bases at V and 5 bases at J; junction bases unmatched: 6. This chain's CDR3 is CASSQGQVDQPQHF. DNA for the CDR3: TGTGCCAGCTCCCAGGGACAGGTGGATCAGCCCCAGCATTTT.

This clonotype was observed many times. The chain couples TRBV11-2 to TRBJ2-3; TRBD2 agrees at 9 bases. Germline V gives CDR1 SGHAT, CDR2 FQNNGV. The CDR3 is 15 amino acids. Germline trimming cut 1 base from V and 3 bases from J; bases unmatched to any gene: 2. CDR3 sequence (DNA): TGTGCCAGCAGCTTAGTGACTAGCGGAACAGATACGCAGTATTTT. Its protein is CASSLVTSGTDTQYF.

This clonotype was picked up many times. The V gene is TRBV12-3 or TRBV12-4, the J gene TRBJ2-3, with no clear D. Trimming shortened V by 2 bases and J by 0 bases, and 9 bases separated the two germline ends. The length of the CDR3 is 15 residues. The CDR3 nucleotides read TGTGCCAGCAGTTTAAGGCGGCCCAGCACAGATACGCAGTATTTT. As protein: CASSLRRPSTDTQYF.

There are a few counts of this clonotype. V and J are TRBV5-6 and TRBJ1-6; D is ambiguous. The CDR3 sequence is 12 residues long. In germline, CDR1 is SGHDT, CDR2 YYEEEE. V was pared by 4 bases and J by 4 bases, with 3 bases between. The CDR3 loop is CASSRYNSPLHF. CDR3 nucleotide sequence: TGTGCCAGCAGCCGTTATAATTCACCCCTCCACTTT.

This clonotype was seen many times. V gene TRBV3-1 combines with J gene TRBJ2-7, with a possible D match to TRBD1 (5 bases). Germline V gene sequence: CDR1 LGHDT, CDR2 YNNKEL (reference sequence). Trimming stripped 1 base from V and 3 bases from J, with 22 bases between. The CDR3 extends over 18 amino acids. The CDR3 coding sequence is TGTGCCAGCAGCCAAGGTCAAGTCCAGGGTACCCTCGGCTACGAGCAGTACTTC. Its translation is CASSQGQVQGTLGYEQYF.

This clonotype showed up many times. CDR3 amino acids: CASSLISSPEAFF. The CDR3 nucleotides are TGTGCCAGCAGTTTGATCTCCTCGCCTGAAGCTTTCTTT. V gene TRBV12-3 or TRBV12-4 combines with J gene TRBJ1-1; no clear D. The CDR3 has 13 amino acids. V gave up 3 bases and J gave up 6 bases, with 11 bases separating them.

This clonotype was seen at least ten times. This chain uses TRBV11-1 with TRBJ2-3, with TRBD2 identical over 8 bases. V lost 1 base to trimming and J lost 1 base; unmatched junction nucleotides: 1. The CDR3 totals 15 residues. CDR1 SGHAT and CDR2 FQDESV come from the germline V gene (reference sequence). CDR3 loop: CASSLELAGTDTQYF. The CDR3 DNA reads TGTGCCAGCAGCTTAGAACTAGCGGGCACAGATACGCAGTATTTT.

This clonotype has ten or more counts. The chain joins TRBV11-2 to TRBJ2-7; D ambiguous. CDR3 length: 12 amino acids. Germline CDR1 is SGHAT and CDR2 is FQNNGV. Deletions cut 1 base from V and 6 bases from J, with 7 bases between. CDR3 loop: CASSLGQTEQYF. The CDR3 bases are TGTGCCAGCAGCTTAGGACAAACCGAGCAGTACTTC.

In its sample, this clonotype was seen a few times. The CDR3 DNA is TGCGCCAGCAGCCAAGACTGGGTCCCTATGAACACTGAAGCTTTCTTT. As protein: CASSQDWVPMNTEAFF. V usage is TRBV4-1 and J usage is TRBJ1-1; D is unresolved. Trimming removed 0 bases at V and 0 bases at J, with 11 bases between. Germline V gene lookup returns CDR1 MGHRA and CDR2 YSYEKL. CDR3 length: 16 residues.

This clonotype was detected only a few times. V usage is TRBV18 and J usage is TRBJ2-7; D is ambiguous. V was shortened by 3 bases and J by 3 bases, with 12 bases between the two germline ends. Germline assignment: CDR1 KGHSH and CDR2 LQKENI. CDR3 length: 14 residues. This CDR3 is CASSPPSPVYEQYF. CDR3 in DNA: TGTGCCAGCTCACCCCCCTCTCCTGTCTACGAGCAGTACTTC. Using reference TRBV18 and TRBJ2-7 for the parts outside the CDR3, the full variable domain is NAGVMQNPRHLVRRRGQEARLRCSPMKGHSHVYWYRQLPEEGLKFMVYLQKENIIDESGMPKERFSAEFPKEGPSILRIQQVVRGDSAAYFCASSPPSPVYEQYFGPGTRLTVT.

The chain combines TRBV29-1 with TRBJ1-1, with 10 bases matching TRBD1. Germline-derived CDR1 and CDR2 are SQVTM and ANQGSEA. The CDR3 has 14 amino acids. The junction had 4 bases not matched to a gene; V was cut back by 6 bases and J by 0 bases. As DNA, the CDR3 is TGCAGCGTCCGGGACAGGGGCATGAACACTGAAGCTTTCTTT. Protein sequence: CSVRDRGMNTEAFF.

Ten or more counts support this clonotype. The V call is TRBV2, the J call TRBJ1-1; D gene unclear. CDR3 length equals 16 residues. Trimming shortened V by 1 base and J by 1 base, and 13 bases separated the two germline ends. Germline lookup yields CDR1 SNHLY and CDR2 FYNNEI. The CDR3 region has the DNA TGTGCCAGCAGTGAAGACGTCCGAGGTGGGAACACTGAAGCTTTCTTT. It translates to CASSEDVRGGNTEAFF. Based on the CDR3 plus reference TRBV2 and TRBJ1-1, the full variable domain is EPEVTQTPSHQVTQMGQEVILRCVPISNHLYFYWYRQILGQKVEFLVSFYNNEISEKSEIFDDQFSVERPDGSNFTLKIRSTKLEDSAMYFCASSEDVRGGNTEAFFGQGTRLTVV.

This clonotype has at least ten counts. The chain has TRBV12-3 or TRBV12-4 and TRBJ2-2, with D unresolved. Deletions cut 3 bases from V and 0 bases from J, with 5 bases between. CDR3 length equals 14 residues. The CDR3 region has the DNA TGTGCCAGCAGTTTCGGCTCGAACACCGGGGAGCTGTTTTTT. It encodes CASSFGSNTGELFF.

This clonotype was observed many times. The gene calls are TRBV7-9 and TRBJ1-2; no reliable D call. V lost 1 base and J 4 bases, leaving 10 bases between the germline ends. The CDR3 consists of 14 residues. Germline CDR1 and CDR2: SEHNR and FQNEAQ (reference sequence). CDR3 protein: CASSLVGRTYGYTF. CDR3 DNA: TGTGCCAGCAGCTTAGTCGGCCGGACCTATGGCTACACCTTC.

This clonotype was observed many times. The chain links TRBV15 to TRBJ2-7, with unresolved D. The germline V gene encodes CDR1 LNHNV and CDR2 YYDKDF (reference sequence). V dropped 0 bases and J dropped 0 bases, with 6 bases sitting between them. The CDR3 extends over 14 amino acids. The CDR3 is CATSRDGISYEQYF. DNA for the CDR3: TGTGCCACCAGCAGAGATGGTATCTCCTACGAGCAGTACTTC.

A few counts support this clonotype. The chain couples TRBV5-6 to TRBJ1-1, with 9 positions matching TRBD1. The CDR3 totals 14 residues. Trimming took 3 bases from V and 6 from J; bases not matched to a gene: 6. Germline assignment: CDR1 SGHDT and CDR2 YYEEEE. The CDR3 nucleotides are TGTGCCAGCAGCTGGTCACAGGGGGCGTCTGAAGCTTTCTTT. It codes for CASSWSQGASEAFF.

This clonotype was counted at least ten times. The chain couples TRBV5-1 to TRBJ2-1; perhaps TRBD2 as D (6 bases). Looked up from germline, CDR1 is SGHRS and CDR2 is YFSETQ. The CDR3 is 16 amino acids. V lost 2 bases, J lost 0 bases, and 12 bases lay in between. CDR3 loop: CASSFEGAGSYNEQFF. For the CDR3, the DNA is TGCGCCAGCAGCTTTGAGGGAGCGGGCTCCTACAATGAGCAGTTCTTC.

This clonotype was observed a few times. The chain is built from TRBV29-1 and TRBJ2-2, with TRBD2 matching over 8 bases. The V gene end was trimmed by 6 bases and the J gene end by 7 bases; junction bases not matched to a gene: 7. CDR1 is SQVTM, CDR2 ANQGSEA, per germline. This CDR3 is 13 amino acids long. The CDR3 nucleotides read TGCAGCGTGACGGGAGGGCCGGGCGGGGAGCTGTTTTTT. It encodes CSVTGGPGGELFF.

The CDR3 reads CASSIVSGETQYF. CDR3 in DNA: TGTGCCAGTAGTATAGTTTCGGGGGAGACCCAGTACTTC. V and J are TRBV19 and TRBJ2-5; maybe TRBD2 (5 bases). This CDR3 is built from 13 residues. V lost 1 base and J lost 5, with 8 bases in between. The germline gives CDR1 LNHDA, CDR2 SQIVND (reference sequence).

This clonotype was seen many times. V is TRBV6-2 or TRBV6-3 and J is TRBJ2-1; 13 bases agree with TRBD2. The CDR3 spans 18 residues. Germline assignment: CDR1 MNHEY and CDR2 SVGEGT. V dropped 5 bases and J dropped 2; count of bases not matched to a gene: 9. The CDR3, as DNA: TGTGCCAGCAGTCCAAGTCCGGGACTAGCGGGGCCCTACAATGAGCAGTTCTTC. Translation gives CASSPSPGLAGPYNEQFF.

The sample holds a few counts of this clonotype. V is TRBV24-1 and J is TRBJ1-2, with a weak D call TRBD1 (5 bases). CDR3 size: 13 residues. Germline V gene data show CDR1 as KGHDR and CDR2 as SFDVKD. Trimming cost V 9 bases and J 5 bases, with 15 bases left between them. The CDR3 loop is CATAGTWGYGYTF. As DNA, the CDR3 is TGTGCCACCGCGGGGACTTGGGGATATGGCTACACCTTC.

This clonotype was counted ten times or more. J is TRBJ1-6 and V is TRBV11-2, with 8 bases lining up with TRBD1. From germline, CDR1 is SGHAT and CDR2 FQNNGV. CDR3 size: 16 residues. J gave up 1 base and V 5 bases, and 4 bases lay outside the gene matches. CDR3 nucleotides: TGTGCCAGCAGCCGGACAGGGTTGTCCTATAATTCACCCCTCCACTTT. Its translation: CASSRTGLSYNSPLHF.

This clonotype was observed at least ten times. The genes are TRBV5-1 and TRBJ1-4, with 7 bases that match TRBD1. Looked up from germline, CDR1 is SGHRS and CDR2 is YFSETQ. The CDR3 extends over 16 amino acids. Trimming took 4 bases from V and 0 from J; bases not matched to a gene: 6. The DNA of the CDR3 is TGCGCCAGCAGCCCTATAGGGACAGCAACTAATGAAAAACTGTTTTTT. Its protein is CASSPIGTATNEKLFF.

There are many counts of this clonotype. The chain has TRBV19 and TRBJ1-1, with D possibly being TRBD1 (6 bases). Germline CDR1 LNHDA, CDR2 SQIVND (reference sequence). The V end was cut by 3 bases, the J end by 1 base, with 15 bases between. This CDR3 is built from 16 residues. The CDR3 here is CASSMQWRGKNTEAFF. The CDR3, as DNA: TGTGCCAGTAGTATGCAATGGAGGGGGAAGAACACTGAAGCTTTCTTT.